A selection of T cell receptor beta chains follows, all from one sample in a study of blood T cells in healthy people across ages. One entry per CDR3 protein results from TCRdb running MiXCR on the 5' RACE reads. The sample has about 690,000 distinct CDR3 sequences, 40% to 45% seen once; the top ten hold approximately 29%. What was sequenced was blood. Receptor source: an elderly man in good health. The CDR3 runs from the conserved cysteine through the conserved F or W. The order of the fields is CDR3 protein, V gene.

CSVVPGQMNTEAFF,TRBV29-1
CASSQMSTDTQYF,TRBV14
CASSFEGGNQPQHF,TRBV12-3/TRBV12-4
CAWRAGTPNTEAFF,TRBV30
CASSPGGSSSYNEQFF,TRBV2
CASSNPGTSNNEQFF,TRBV7-2
CATSDSTGGEQYF,TRBV24-1
CASSKRTGGETQYF,TRBV6-2/TRBV6-3
CAISDQLGVGGSETQYF,TRBV10-3
CASTNRQGRGVETQYF,TRBV6-5
CASSPGPEIRGGEKLFF,TRBV7-6
CSSGMTPGYEQYF,TRBV20-1
CASSPRQWSGVPTNEKLFF,TRBV18
CASSQSLGQGTDTQYF,TRBV4-2
CASSYTTFQETQYF,TRBV6-1
CASSLVGTGVKETEAFF,TRBV7-2